This T cell receptor (beta chain) comes out of a study of chemoradiotherapy in HPV16-positive cancers. Findings of the study overall: HPV-specific T cells were functionally defined from only a couple of HPV16-positive patients.

This clone was seen only a few times. As yet, its antigen is unknown. The protocol was immunoSEQ multiplex PCR, while the TCRdb copy is restricted to in-frame clones and leaves out a portion. The sample holds several thousand clones, roughly two thirds seen once. Germline V gene lookup returns CDR1 MNHEY and CDR2 SMNVEV (reference sequence). V lost 8 bases and J lost 1, with 11 bases in between. The CDR3 totals 13 residues. This chain connects TRBV27 to TRBJ1-1; tentative D call: TRBD1 (6 bases). The TCR sequence derives from a human donor with HPV-associated anogenital cancer. The source was tumor tissue, collected from a patient who underwent chemoradiotherapy. The CDR3 DNA is TGTGCCAGCGCGGGACAAGCGAACACTGAAGCTTTCTTT. Encoded protein: CASAGQANTEAFF.